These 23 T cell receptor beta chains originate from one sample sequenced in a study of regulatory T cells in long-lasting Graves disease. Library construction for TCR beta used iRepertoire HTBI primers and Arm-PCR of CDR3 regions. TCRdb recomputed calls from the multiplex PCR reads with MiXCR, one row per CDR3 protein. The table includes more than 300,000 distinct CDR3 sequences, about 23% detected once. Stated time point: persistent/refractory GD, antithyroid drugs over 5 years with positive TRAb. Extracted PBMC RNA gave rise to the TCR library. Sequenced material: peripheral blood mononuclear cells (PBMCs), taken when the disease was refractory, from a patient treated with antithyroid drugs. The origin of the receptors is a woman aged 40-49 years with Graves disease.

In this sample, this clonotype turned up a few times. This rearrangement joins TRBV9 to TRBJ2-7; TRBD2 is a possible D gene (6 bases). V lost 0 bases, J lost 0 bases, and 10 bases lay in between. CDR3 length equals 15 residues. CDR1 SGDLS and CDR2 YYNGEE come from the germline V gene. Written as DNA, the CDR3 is TGTGCCAGCAGCGTAGGGGGACTTAGCTCCTACGAGCAGTACTTC. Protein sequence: CASSVGGLSSYEQYF.

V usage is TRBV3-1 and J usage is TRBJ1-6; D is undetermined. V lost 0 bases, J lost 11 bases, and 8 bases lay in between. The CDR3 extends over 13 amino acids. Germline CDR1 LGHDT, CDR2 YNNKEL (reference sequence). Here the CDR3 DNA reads TGTGCCAGCAGCCAAGACCAGAGGACACCCCTCCACTTT. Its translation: CASSQDQRTPLHF. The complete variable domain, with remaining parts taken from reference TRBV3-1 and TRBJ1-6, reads DTAVSQTPKYLVTQMGNDKSIKCEQNLGHDTMYWYKQDSKKFLKIMFSYNNKELIINETVPNRFSPKSPDKAHLNLHINSLELGDSAVYFCASSQDQRTPLHFGNGTRLTVT.

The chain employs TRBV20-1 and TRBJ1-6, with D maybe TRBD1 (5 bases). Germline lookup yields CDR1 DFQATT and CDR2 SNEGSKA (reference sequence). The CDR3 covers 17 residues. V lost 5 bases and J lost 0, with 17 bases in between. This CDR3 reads CSAHPPGHSSYNSPLHF. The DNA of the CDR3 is TGCAGTGCTCATCCTCCCGGACACAGCTCCTATAATTCACCCCTCCACTTT.

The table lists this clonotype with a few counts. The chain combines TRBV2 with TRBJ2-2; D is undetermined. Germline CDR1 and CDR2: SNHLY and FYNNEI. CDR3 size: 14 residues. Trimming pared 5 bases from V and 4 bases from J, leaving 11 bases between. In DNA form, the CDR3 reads TGTGCCAGCAGTTTCCCCTGGGGCACCGGGGAGCTGTTTTTT. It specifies CASSFPWGTGELFF. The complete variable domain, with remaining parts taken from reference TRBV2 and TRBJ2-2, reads EPEVTQTPSHQVTQMGQEVILRCVPISNHLYFYWYRQILGQKVEFLVSFYNNEISEKSEIFDDQFSVERPDGSNFTLKIRSTKLEDSAMYFCASSFPWGTGELFFGEGSRLTVL.

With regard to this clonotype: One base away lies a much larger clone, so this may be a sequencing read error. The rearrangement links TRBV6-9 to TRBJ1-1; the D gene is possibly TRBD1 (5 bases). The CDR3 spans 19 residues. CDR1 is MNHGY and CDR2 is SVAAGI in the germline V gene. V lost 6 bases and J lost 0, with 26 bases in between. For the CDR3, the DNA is TGTGCCAGCAGCTACTCGAAGCCGGGACGACTGTTAATGAACACTGAAGCTTTCTTT. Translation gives CASSYSKPGRLLMNTEAFF.

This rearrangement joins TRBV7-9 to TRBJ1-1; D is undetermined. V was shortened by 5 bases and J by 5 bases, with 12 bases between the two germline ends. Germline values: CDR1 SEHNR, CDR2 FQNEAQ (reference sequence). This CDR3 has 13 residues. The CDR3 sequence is CASSHFGDTEAFF. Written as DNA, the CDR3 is TGTGCCAGCAGCCACTTTGGGGATACTGAAGCTTTCTTT.

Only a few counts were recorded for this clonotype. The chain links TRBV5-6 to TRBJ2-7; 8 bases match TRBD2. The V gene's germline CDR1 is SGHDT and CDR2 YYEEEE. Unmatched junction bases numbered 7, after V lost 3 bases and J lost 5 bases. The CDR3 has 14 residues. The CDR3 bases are TGTGCCAGCAGCTGGGGAGCGGGAGCTCACGAGCAGTACTTC. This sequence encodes CASSWGAGAHEQYF.

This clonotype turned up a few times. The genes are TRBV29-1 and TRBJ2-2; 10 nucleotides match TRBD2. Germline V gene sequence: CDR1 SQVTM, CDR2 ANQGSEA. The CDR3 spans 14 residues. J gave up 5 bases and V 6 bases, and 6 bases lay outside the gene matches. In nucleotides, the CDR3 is TGCAGCGTGAGGGCTAGCGGGAGTACCGGGGAGCTGTTTTTT. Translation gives CSVRASGSTGELFF.

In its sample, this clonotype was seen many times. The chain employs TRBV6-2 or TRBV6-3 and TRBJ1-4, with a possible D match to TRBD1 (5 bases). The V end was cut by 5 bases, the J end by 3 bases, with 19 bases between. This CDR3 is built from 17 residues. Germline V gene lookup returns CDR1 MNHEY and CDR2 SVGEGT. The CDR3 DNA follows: TGTGCCAGCAGTCCGGGGGAAGTGAACGGTCCTAATGAAAAACTGTTTTTT. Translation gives CASSPGEVNGPNEKLFF.

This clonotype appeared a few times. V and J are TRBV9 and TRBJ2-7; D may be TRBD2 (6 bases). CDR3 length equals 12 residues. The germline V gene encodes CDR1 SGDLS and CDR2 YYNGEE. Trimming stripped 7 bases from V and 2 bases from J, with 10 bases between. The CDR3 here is CASSGDTYEQYF. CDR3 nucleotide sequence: TGTGCCAGCTCGGGGGATACCTACGAGCAGTACTTC.

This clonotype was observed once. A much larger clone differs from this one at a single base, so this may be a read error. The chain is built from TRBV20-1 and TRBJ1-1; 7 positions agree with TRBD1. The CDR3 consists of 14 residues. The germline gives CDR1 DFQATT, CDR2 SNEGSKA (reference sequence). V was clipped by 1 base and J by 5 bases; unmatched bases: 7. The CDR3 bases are TGCAGTGCTAGAGGTTACAGGGGTGGTACTGAAGCTTTCTTT. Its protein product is CSARGYRGGTEAFF.

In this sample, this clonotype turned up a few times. CDR3 DNA sequence: TGCAGTGCTAGAGGCCCAGAAACCAATCAGCCCCAGCATTTT. Translation: CSARGPETNQPQHF. The chain employs TRBV20-1 and TRBJ1-5; no firm D call. Germline CDR1 is DFQATT and CDR2 is SNEGSKA (reference sequence). This CDR3 is built from 14 residues. The V gene lost 1 base and the J gene lost 3 bases, with 10 bases spanning the gap.

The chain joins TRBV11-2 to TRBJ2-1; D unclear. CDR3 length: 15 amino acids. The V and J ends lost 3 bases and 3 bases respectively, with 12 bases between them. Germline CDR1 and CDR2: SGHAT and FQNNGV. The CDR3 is CASSFGDPFYNEQFF. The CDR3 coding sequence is TGTGCCAGCAGCTTTGGAGACCCCTTCTACAATGAGCAGTTCTTC.

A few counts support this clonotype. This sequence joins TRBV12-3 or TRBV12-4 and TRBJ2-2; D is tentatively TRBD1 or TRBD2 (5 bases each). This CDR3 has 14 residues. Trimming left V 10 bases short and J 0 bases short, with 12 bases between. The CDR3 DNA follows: TGTGCCATCCGGGGCGCCGCGAACACCGGGGAGCTGTTTTTT. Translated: CAIRGAANTGELFF.

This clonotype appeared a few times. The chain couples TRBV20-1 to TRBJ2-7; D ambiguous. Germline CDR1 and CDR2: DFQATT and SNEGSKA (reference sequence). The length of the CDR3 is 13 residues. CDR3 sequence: CSLATGSSYEQYF. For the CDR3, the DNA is TGCAGCCTTGCTACTGGTAGCTCCTACGAGCAGTACTTC.

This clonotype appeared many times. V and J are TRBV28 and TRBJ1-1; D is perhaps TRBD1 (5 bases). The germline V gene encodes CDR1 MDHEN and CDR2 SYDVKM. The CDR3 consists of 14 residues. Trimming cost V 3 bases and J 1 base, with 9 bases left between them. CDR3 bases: TGTGCCAGCAGTTTGGGGCTTTCGAACACTGAAGCTTTCTTT. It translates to CASSLGLSNTEAFF.

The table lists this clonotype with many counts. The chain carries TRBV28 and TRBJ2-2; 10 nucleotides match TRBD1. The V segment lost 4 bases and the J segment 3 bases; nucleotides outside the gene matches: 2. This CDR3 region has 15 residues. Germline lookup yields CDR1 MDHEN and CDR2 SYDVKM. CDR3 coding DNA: TGTGCCAGCAGTTCCGGGACAGGGGACACCGGGGAGCTGTTTTTT. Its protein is CASSSGTGDTGELFF.

CDR3 sequence: CSAATGLHTEAFF. CDR3 in DNA: TGCAGCGCCGCGACAGGACTCCACACTGAAGCTTTCTTT. The chain carries TRBV29-1 and TRBJ1-1, with D possibly matching TRBD1 (6 bases). Germline loops: CDR1 SQVTM, CDR2 ANQGSEA. CDR3 length equals 13 residues. V lost 7 bases and J lost 3, with 15 bases in between.

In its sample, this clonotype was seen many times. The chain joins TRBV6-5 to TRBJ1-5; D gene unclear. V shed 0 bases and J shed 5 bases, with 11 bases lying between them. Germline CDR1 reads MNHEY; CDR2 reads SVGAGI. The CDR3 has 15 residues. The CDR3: CASSYSEKGHQPQHF. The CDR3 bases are TGTGCCAGCAGTTACTCTGAGAAAGGGCATCAGCCCCAGCATTTT.

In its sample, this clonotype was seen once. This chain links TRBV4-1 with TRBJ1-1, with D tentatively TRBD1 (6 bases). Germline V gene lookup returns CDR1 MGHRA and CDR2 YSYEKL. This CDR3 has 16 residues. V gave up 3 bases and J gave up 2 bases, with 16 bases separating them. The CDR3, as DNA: TGCGCCAGCAGCCAGGCCACCGGGACACCAAACACTGAAGCTTTCTTT. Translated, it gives CASSQATGTPNTEAFF.

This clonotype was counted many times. In DNA form, the CDR3 reads TGCAGTGCTGGTACTAGCGGGGGTGAGACCCAGTACTTC. This codes for CSAGTSGGETQYF. This chain uses TRBV20-1 with TRBJ2-5; 11 nucleotides line up with TRBD2. CDR3 length: 13 amino acids. Per germline, CDR1 DFQATT and CDR2 SNEGSKA (reference sequence). The V and J ends lost 5 bases and 5 bases, in that order; junction bases with no gene match: 4.

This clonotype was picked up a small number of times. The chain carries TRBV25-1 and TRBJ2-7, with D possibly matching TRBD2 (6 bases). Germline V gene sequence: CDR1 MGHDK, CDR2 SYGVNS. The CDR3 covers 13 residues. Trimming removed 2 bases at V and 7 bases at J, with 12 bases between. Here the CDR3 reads CASSEPGSREQYF. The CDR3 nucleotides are TGTGCCAGCAGTGAACCCGGGAGCCGAGAGCAGTACTTC.

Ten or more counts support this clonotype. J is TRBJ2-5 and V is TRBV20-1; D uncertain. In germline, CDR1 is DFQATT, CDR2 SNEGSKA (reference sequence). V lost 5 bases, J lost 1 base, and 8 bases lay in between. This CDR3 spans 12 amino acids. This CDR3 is CSALWVQETQYF. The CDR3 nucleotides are TGCAGTGCTCTGTGGGTCCAAGAGACCCAGTACTTC.